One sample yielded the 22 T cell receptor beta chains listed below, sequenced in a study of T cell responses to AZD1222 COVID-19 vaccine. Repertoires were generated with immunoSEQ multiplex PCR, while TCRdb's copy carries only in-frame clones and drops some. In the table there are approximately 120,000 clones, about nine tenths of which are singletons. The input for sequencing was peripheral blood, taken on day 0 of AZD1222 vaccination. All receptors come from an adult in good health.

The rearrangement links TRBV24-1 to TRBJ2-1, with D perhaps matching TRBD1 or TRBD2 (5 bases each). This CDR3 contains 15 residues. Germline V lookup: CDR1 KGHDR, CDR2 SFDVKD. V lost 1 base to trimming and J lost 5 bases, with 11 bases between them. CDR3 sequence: CATSDFEGTHNEQFF. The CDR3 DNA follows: TGTGCCACCAGTGATTTTGAAGGGACCCACAATGAGCAGTTCTTC.

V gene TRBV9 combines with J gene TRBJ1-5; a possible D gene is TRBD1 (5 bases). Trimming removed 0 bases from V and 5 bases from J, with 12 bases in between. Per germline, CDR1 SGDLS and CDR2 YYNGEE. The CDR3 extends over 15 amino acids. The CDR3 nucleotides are TGTGCCAGCAGCGTAGCAGGAGGGACTGATCAGCCCCAGCATTTT. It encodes CASSVAGGTDQPQHF.

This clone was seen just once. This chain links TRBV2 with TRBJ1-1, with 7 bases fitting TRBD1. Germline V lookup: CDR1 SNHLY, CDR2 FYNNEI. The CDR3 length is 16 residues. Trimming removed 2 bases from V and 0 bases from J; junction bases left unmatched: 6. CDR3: CASSEISGQMNTEAFF. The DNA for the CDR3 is TGTGCCAGCAGTGAAATATCGGGACAGATGAACACTGAAGCTTTCTTT.

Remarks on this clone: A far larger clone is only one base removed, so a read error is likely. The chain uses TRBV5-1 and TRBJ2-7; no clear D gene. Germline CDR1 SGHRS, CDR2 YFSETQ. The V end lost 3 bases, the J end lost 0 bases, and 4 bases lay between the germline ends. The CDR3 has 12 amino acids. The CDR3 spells CASSSDSYEQYF. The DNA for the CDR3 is TGCGCCAGCAGCTCCGACTCCTACGAGCAGTACTTC. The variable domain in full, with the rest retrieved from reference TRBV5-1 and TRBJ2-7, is KAGVTQTPRYLIKTRGQQVTLSCSPISGHRSVSWYQQTPGQGLQFLFEYFSETQRNKGNFPGRFSGRQFSNSRSEMNVSTLELGDSALYLCASSSDSYEQYFGPGTRLTVT.

CDR3 coding DNA: TGTGCCAGCAGCTTAACAGGGGGATCGGACACTGAAGCTTTCTTT. It specifies CASSLTGGSDTEAFF. The J gene is TRBJ1-1, the V gene TRBV7-9; the match to TRBD1 covers 8 bases. Germline-derived CDR1 and CDR2 are SEHNR and FQNEAQ (reference sequence). J was trimmed by 3 bases and V by 2 bases; bases with no gene match: 5. There are 15 residues in the CDR3. The complete variable domain, with remaining parts taken from reference TRBV7-9 and TRBJ1-1, reads DTGVSQNPRHKITKRGQNVTFRCDPISEHNRLYWYRQTLGQGPEFLTYFQNEAQLEKSRLLSDRFSAERPKGSFSTLEIQRTEQGDSAMYLCASSLTGGSDTEAFFGQGTRLTVV.

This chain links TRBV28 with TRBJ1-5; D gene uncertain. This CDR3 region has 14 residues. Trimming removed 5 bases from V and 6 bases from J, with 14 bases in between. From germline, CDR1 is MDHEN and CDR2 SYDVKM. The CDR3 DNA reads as TGTGCCAGCAGTAGGATGGGGATGGGTCAGCCCCAGCATTTT. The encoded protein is CASSRMGMGQPQHF.

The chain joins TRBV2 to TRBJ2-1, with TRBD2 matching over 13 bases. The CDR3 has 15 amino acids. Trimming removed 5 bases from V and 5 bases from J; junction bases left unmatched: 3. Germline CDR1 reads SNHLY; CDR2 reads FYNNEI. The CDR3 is CASSFGTSGNNEQFF. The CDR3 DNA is TGTGCCAGCAGTTTCGGGACTAGCGGGAACAATGAGCAGTTCTTC.

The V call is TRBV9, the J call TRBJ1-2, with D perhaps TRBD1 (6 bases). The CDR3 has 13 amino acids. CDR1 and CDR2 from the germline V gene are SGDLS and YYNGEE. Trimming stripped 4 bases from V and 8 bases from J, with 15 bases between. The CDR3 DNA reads TGTGCCAGCAGCCCTAAGGGGGTGGGAGGCTACACCTTC. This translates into CASSPKGVGGYTF.

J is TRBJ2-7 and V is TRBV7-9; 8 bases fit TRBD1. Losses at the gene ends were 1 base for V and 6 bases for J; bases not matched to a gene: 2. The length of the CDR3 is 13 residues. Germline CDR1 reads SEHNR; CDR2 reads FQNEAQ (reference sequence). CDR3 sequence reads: CASSLVDRGEQYF. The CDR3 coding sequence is TGTGCCAGCAGCTTAGTCGACAGGGGCGAGCAGTACTTC.

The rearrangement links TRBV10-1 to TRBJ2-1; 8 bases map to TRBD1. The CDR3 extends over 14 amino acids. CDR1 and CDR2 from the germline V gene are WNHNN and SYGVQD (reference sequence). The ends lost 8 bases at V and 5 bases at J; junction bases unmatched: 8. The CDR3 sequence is CASSDRGRDNEQFF. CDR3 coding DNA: TGCGCCAGCTCCGACAGGGGAAGGGACAATGAGCAGTTCTTC.

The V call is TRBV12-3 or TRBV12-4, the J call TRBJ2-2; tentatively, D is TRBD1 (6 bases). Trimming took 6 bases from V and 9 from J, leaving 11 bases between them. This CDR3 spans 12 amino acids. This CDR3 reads CASSQGFRELFF. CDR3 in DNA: TGTGCCAGCAGCCAGGGGTTCAGGGAGCTGTTTTTT.

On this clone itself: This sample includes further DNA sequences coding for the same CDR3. CDR3 loop: CASSPPSGRETGELFF. CDR3 bases: TGTGCCAGCTCACCACCGAGCGGGAGGGAGACCGGGGAGCTGTTTTTT. This chain connects TRBV18 to TRBJ2-2, with 10 bases identical to TRBD2. Germline trimming cut 0 bases from V and 5 bases from J; bases unmatched to any gene: 3. Germline loops: CDR1 KGHSH, CDR2 LQKENI. The CDR3 covers 16 residues.

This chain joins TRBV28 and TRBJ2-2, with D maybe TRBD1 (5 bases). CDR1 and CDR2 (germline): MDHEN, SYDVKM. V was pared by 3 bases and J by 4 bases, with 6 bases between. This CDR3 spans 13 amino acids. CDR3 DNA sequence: TGTGCCAGCAGTTTGCAGGGCACCGGGGAGCTGTTTTTT. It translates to CASSLQGTGELFF.

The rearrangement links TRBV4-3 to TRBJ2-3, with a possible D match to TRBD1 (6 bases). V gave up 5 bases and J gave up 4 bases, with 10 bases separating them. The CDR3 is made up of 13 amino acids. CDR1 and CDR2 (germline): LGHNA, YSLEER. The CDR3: CASSAYRADTQYF. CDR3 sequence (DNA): TGCGCCAGCAGCGCCTACAGGGCAGATACGCAGTATTTT.

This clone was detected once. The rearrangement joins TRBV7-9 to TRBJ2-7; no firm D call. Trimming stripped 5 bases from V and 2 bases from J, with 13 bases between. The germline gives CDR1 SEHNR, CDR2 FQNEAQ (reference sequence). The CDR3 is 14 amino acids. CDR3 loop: CASSQNLGPYEQYF. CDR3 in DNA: TGTGCCAGCAGCCAAAACCTAGGCCCCTACGAGCAGTACTTC.

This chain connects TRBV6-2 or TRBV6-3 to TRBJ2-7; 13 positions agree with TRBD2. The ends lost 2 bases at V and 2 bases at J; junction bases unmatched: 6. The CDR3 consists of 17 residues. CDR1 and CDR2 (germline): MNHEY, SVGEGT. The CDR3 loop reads CASSYPTSGRTAYEQYF. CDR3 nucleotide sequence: TGTGCCAGCAGTTACCCGACTAGCGGGAGGACGGCCTACGAGCAGTACTTC.

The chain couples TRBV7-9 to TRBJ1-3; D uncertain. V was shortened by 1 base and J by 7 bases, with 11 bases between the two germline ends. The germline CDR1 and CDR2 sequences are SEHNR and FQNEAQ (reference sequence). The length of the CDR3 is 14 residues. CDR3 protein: CASSLDGPQNTIYF. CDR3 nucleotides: TGTGCCAGCAGCTTAGATGGCCCCCAGAACACCATATATTTT.

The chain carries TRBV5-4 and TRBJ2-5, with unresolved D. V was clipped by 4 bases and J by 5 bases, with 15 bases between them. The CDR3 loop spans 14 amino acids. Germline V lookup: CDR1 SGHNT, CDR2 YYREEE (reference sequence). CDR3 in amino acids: CASSLGNSGETQYF. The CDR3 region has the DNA TGTGCCAGCAGCCTGGGAAATAGTGGGGAGACCCAGTACTTC.

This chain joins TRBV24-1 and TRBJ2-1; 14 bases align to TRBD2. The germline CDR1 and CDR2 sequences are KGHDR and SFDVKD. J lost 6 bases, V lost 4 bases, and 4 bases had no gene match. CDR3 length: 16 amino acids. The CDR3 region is CATSESGLAGVNEQFF. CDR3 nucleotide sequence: TGTGCCACCAGTGAATCGGGACTAGCGGGAGTCAATGAGCAGTTCTTC.

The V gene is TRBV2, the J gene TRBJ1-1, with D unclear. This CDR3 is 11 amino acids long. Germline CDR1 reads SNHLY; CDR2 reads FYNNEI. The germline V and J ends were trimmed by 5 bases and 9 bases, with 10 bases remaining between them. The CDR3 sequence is CASSLDYQAFF. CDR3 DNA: TGTGCCAGCAGTCTTGATTATCAAGCTTTCTTT. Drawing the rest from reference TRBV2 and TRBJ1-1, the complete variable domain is EPEVTQTPSHQVTQMGQEVILRCVPISNHLYFYWYRQILGQKVEFLVSFYNNEISEKSEIFDDQFSVERPDGSNFTLKIRSTKLEDSAMYFCASSLDYQAFFGQGTRLTVV.

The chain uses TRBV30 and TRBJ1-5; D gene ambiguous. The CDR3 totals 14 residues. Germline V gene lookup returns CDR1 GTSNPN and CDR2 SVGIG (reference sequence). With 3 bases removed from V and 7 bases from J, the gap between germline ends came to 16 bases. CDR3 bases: TGTGCCTGGAGGATGCTACACGGGAAACAGCCCCAGCATTTT. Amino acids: CAWRMLHGKQPQHF. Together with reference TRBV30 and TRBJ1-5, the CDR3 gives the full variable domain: SQTIHQWPATLVQPVGSPLSLECTVEGTSNPNLYWYRQAAGRGLQLLFYSVGIGQISSEVPQNLSASRPQDRQFILSSKKLLLSDSGFYLCAWRMLHGKQPQHFGDGTRLSIL.

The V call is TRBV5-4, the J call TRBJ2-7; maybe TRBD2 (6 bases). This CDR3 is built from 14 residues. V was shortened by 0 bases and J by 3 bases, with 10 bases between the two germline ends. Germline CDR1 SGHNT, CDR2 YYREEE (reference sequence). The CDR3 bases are TGTGCCAGCAGCTTGGAGGTTAGCGGCTACGAGCAGTACTTC. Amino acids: CASSLEVSGYEQYF.